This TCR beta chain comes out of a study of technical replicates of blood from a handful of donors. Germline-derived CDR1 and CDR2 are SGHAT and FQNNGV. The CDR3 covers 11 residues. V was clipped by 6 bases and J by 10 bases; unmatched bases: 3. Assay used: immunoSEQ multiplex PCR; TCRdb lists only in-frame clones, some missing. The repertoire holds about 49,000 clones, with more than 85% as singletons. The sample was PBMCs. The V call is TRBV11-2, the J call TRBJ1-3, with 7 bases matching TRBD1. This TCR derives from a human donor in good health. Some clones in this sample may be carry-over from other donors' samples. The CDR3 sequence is CASRRQGTIYF. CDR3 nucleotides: TGTGCCAGCAGACGACAGGGAACCATATATTTT.